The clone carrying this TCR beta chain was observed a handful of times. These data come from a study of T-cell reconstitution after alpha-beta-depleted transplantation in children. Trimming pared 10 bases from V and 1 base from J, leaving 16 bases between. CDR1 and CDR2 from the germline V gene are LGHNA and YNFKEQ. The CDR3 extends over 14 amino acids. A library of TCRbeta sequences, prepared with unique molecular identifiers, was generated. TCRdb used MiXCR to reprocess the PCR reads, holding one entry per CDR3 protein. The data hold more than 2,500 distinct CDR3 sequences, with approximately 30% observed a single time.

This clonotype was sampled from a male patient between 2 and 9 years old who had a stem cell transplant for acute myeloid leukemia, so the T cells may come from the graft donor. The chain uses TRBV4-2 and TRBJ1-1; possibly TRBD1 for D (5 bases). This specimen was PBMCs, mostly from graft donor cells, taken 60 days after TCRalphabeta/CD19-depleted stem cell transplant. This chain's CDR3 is CAMGPAGENTEAFF. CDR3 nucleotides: TGTGCCATGGGCCCCGCGGGGGAGAACACTGAAGCTTTCTTT.